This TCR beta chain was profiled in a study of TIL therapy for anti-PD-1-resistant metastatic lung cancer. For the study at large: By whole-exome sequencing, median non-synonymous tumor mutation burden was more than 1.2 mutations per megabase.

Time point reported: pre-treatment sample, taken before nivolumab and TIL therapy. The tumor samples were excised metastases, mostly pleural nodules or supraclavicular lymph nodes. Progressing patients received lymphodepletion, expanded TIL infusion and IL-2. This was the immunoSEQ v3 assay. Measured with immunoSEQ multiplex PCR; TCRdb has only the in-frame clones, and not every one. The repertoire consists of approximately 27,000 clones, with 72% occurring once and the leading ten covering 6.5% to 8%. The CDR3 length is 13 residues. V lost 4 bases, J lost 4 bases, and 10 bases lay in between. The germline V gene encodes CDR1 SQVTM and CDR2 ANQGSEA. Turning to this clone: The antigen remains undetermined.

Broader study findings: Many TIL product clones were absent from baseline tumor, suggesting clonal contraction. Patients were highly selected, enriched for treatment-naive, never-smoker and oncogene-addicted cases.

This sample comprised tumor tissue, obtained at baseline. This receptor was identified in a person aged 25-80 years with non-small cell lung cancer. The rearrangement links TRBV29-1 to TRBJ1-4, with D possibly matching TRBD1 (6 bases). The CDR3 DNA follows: TGCAGCGTTGCCCGGGACAATAATGAAAAACTGTTTTTT. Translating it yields CSVARDNNEKLFF.